This entry describes one T cell receptor beta chain. This sample stems from a study of CD8 T cells in Susac syndrome. Reverse transcription of roughly 0.45 to 1 ug RNA was carried out with random hexamers. TCRdb itself ran the immunoSEQ multiplex PCR reads through MiXCR, one entry per CDR3 protein. The data contain about 200,000 distinct CDR3 sequences, roughly 94% of them seen just once; the ten biggest clones take up about 0.094%. The CDR3 runs 11 residues. Trimming took off 3 bases at V and 6 bases at J, with 0 bases between the two ends. Germline loops: CDR1 SGHDN, CDR2 FVKESK. CD8+ and CD4+ T cells taken from blood had their TCR beta sequenced.

The J gene is TRBJ1-6, the V gene TRBV14; D remains unclear. This clonotype was sampled from a human donor in good health. The source material was CD4+ T cells from PBMCs. In nucleotides, the CDR3 is TGTGCCAGCAGCCATAATTCACCCCTCCACTTT. This encodes CASSHNSPLHF.